This paragraph reports one TCR beta chain. Its antigen is unidentified. This sample was taken from a study of CD4 T cells in relation to SARS-CoV-2 and coronaviruses. About the study: No peptide or an HIV-1 Nef peptide pool served as negative control.

The table came from immunoSEQ multiplex PCR; TCRdb's copy has only in-frame clones and leaves some out. The table lists roughly 29,000 clones, about three quarters of them singletons. Before the COVID-19 pandemic, during about 2010-2018, CD4+ T cells were taken from unexposed donors. CD4+ T cells were isolated from the cells after around 11 days of culture. Unexposed-donor CD4+ T cells were probed with SARS-CoV-2 S/N and four cold-coronavirus spikes, cells permitting. Two million PBMCs per well were cultured with 9 to 10 IU/ml IL-2. The clonotype comes from a human donor in good health. Sequenced sample: CD4+ T cells from PBMCs, cultured in vitro.

CDR3 DNA sequence: TGTGCCAGTAGTTATCGTCGGACGGACTCTGGAAACACCATATATTTT. Translated: CASSYRRTDSGNTIYF. This chain links TRBV19 with TRBJ1-3; D unresolved. The CDR3 is 16 amino acids. V gave up 5 bases and J gave up 0 bases, with 14 bases separating them. Germline V lookup: CDR1 LNHDA, CDR2 SQIVND (reference sequence).